This T cell receptor (beta chain) was sequenced during a study of blood T cells in healthy people across ages. Broader study findings: Estimates based on one million T cells were treated as lower bounds.

Concerning this clonotype itself: The antigen remains unidentified.

A second PCR, run for roughly 7 to 11 cycles, used a sample-barcoded 5' primer plus a J-beta primer mix. A template-switch adaptor that had 12 random nucleotides put a tag on each cDNA molecule. TCRdb reanalysed the 5' RACE reads using MiXCR and keeps one entry per CDR3 protein. The table shows 1.5 million to 2 million distinct CDR3 sequences, with just under 50% occurring only once. Deletions cut 4 bases from V and 1 base from J, with 12 bases between. The CDR3 contains 14 residues. Germline V gives CDR1 SGHKS, CDR2 YYEKEE (reference sequence). Each sample gave at least 7 million isolated PBMCs. The material sequenced was blood. The receptor was isolated from a woman aged 40-49 years in good health. The chain links TRBV5-5 to TRBJ2-7, with TRBD1 as a possible D gene (5 bases). The CDR3 sequence: CASSKPRQSYEQYF. The CDR3 DNA reads as TGTGCCAGCAGCAAGCCACGACAGTCCTACGAGCAGTACTTC.